This T cell receptor beta chain stems from a study of shared clonotypes between healthy human individuals. For the study at large: The study enrolled a couple of women and three men aged 18 to 49.

The V end lost 2 bases, the J end lost 5 bases, and 13 bases lay between the germline ends. The CDR3 has 14 residues. Germline V gene data show CDR1 as KGHSH and CDR2 as LQKENI. Every contributor of samples was a Caucasian grown-up residing in Nashville, Tennessee. Every subset's genomic DNA went evenly onto several immunoSEQ plates. The table came from immunoSEQ multiplex PCR; TCRdb's copy has only in-frame clones and leaves some out. The table records about 450,000 clones, more than 75% of them present only once. This clone was counted only a few times. The receptor's source is a woman between 40 and 50 years old in good health. Some clones in this sample may be carry-over from other donors' samples. The gene calls are TRBV18 and TRBJ2-7; perhaps TRBD1 as D (6 bases). Sequencing used PBMCs. CDR3 loop: CASSPANNRDEQYF. CDR3 nucleotides: TGTGCCAGCTCACCAGCTAACAACAGGGACGAGCAGTACTTC. The full variable domain, completed using reference TRBV18 and TRBJ2-7, is NAGVMQNPRHLVRRRGQEARLRCSPMKGHSHVYWYRQLPEEGLKFMVYLQKENIIDESGMPKERFSAEFPKEGPSILRIQQVVRGDSAAYFCASSPANNRDEQYFGPGTRLTVT.